This T cell receptor (beta chain) was captured in a study of neurological immune-mediated disorders. Study findings and constraints: The expanded clones of different subjects shared no CDR3 amino acid sequences (suggesting private repertoires in all groups). In HTLV-1-associated myelopathy, TCR clonal expansion was greatest, whereas multiple sclerosis had the least, falling below healthy controls.

Noted time point: longitudinal time-point 1 (baseline). It was from 2 million PBMCs stored at -80 C that the unsorted libraries were obtained. This clonotype was observed at least ten times. As yet, its antigen is unknown. With 10-nucleotide random UMIs included, cDNA was synthesized by 5'RACE. From the 5' RACE reads, TCRdb called clonotypes with MiXCR, one entry per CDR3 protein. The profile shows 71,000 or so distinct CDR3 sequences, around 15% of them singletons. This clonotype was sampled from a female donor with HTLV-1-associated myelopathy (HAM/TSP). Material for sequencing was PBMCs.

The CDR3 reads CSARDWSGGYEQFF. Here the CDR3 DNA reads TGCAGTGCTAGAGATTGGAGCGGGGGTTACGAGCAGTTCTTC. V usage is TRBV20-1 and J usage is TRBJ2-1; TRBD2 matches 8 bases. J lost 10 bases, V lost 0 bases, and 8 bases had no gene match. The CDR3 is 14 residues long. Germline V CDR1 and CDR2: DFQATT, SNEGSKA (reference sequence).